The 6 T cell receptor beta chains below were found in one sample sequenced in a study of technical replicates of blood from several donors. Assay used: immunoSEQ multiplex PCR; TCRdb lists only in-frame clones, some missing. Of some 82,000 clones in the sample, 94% were seen once. The specimen was T cells isolated from PBMCs. The receptors originated from a human donor in good health.

This clone was detected only once. This chain links TRBV4-2 with TRBJ2-7; 8 nucleotides agree with TRBD2. From germline, CDR1 is LGHNA and CDR2 YNFKEQ. The CDR3 extends over 16 amino acids. J lost 3 bases, V lost 0 bases, and 7 bases had no gene match. The CDR3 protein is CASSQEIAGGNYEQYF. The CDR3 DNA reads TGTGCCAGCAGCCAAGAAATTGCGGGAGGAAACTACGAGCAGTACTTC.

V is TRBV9 and J is TRBJ2-3; the match to TRBD2 covers 10 bases. The CDR3 extends over 18 amino acids. CDR1 SGDLS and CDR2 YYNGEE come from the germline V gene. V gave up 0 bases and J gave up 0 bases; unmatched junction bases: 7. For the CDR3, the DNA is TGTGCCAGCAGCGTAGAGTTAGCGGGAGGTTGGAGCACAGATACGCAGTATTTT. It encodes CASSVELAGGWSTDTQYF.

V is TRBV29-1 and J is TRBJ1-4; 8 bases match TRBD1. The CDR3 totals 18 residues. Per germline, CDR1 SQVTM and CDR2 ANQGSEA. J was trimmed by 4 bases and V by 7 bases; bases with no gene match: 20. CDR3 protein: CSARAPLDREDNNEKLFF. As DNA, the CDR3 is TGCAGCGCGAGGGCTCCTCTGGACAGGGAGGACAATAATGAAAAACTGTTTTTT.

This chain links TRBV5-1 with TRBJ1-1; maybe TRBD1 (5 bases). The CDR3 runs to 14 residues. Germline lookup yields CDR1 SGHRS and CDR2 YFSETQ. V lost 0 bases and J lost 1, with 7 bases in between. The CDR3 DNA sequence: TGCGCCAGCAGCTTGGCCGGGGGGAACACTGAAGCTTTCTTT. Its protein is CASSLAGGNTEAFF.

The rearrangement uses TRBV30 and TRBJ2-3; 7 bases fit TRBD2. This CDR3 comprises 15 residues. With V trimmed by 0 bases and J by 1 base, 4 bases remained unmatched. Germline V gene data show CDR1 as GTSNPN and CDR2 as SVGIG (reference sequence). The CDR3 sequence: CAWSVGGRGTDTQYF. The CDR3 DNA follows: TGTGCCTGGAGTGTAGGCGGGAGAGGCACAGATACGCAGTATTTT.

The CDR3, as DNA: TGTGCCAGTAGTTATCGGGGGGGGAACACTGAAGCTTTCTTT. Encoded protein: CASSYRGGNTEAFF. The V call is TRBV19, the J call TRBJ1-1; a possible D gene is TRBD1 (5 bases). Germline V gene lookup returns CDR1 LNHDA and CDR2 SQIVND (reference sequence). The CDR3 contains 14 residues. V was shortened by 5 bases and J by 1 base, with 11 bases between the two germline ends.